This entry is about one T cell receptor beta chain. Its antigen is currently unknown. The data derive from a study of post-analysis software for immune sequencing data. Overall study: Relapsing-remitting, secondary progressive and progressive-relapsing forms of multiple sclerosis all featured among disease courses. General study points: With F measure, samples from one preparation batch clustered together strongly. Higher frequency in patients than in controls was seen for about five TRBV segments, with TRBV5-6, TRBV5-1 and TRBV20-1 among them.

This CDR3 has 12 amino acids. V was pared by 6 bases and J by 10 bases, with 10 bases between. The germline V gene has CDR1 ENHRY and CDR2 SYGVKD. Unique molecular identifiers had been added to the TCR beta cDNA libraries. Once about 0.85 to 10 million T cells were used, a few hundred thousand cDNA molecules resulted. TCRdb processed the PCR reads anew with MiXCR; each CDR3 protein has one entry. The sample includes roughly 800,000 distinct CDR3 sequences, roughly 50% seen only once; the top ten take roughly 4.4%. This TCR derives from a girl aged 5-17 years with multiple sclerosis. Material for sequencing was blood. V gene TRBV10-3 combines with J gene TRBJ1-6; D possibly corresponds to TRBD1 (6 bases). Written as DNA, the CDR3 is TGTGCCATCAGAGCAGGGGACTCACCCCTCCACTTT. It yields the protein CAIRAGDSPLHF.